This record concerns one TCR beta chain sequence. Its antigen remains undetermined. No much larger clone exists at a distance of one base, and base qualities are not known. This record comes from a study of T-cell memory formation after mild COVID-19 (dated by TCRdb to 2020 to 2022). Background for the entire study: TCR sequence clusters from the two donors were largely donor specific. T-cell clones expanding and contracting after mild COVID-19 in two donors were tracked by longitudinal TCRalpha and TCRbeta repertoire sequencing. The cohort was made up of two young adult volunteers, one female and one male, who were previously healthy.

On the study overall, not on this receptor specifically: The study included only two mild cases, and larger cohorts that include severe cases with pre-infection samples were judged to be necessary. Contracting CD4+ clones were found mainly in CM and EM memory subsets, while CD8+ clones were enriched in EMRA. SARS-CoV-2 specificity was not confirmed for the second-wave clones peaking on day 37. Some responding clones were detected in pre-infection memory, which suggested that pre-existing cross-reactive memory T cells had joined the SARS-CoV-2 response. From day 15 to 85, contracting clones showed balanced CD4/CD8 phenotypes, whereas a second wave of clones that expanded from day 15 to 37 leaned towards CD4+.

Ficoll-Paque density gradient centrifugation was used to isolate PBMCs. The CDR1 and CDR2 encoded by the germline V gene are SGHTA and FQGTGA. Spanning cysteine to phenylalanine, the CDR3 consists of 17 amino acids. The only DNA kept is the CDR3, 51 bases in frame from the first base. Compared with germline, V lacks 5 bases and J lacks 5 bases; bases without a gene match: 10. Sequencing was performed on an Illumina NovaSeq 6000. cDNA libraries for TCRalpha and TCRbeta were prepared by 5'RACE using constant-segment primers, with sample barcodes and unique molecular identifiers added. Trizol reagent was used to extract RNA from every sample. Amplification of the libraries took two PCR steps, and the second step added a second sample barcode plus Illumina TruSeq adapters. The libraries were sequenced on an Illumina NovaSeq using 2 x 150 bp paired-end reads. As for the original processing: Reads were demultiplexed and collapsed into UMI-guided consensus sequences with migec v1.2.7. With mixcr v2.1.11, UMI consensuses were aligned to TRA and TRB V and J templates and assembled into clonotypes. A clonotype was counted as expanded or contracted only when both edgeR and NoisET called the clonotype significant, with the noise models trained on biological replicates. For edgeR calls, the cutoffs were a false discovery rate-adjusted p below 0.01 and a log2 fold-change threshold of 1. As an exploratory analysis of dynamics, max-normalized trajectories of the 1000 most abundant clonotypes were examined with PCA combined with hierarchical clustering. Separately sequenced CD4+ and CD8+ repertoires were used to assign a CD4 or CD8 phenotype to each responding clone. TCRdb redid the processing of the public reads, applying fastp at Q25 and MiXCR, and retained in-frame beta chains. Identical CDR3 proteins give one entry, which carries the most common genes and DNA. TCRdb, not the original authors, processed these V and J calls. This sample holds around 310,000 distinct CDR3 sequences; 20% to 25% were observed only once. Clones ranked in the top ten supply approximately 22% of the sample.

The chain employs TRBV7-3 and TRBJ2-6; the central 9 bases match TRBD2. The clonotype comes from a man aged 18 to 29 who had mild COVID-19 (a few samples of this study predate the infection). The sample titles of this study are shuffled in the database, so cell type and time point are left out; the donor was told from shared clones. The sample taken for sequencing was PBMCs or a T cell subset sorted from them (not recorded which). The CDR3 protein sequence reads: CASSLDSGGRRANVLTF. The nucleotide sequence is given as TGTGCCAGCAGCCTCGATAGCGGGGGCCGCCGGGCCAACGTCCTGACTTTC. Where the CDR3 stops, the reference TRBV7-3 and TRBJ2-6 genes take over; the full variable domain is GAGVSQTPSNKVTEKGKYVELRCDPISGHTALYWYRQSLGQGPEFLIYFQGTGAADDSGLPNDRFFAVRPEGSVSTLKIQRTERGDSAVYLCASSLDSGGRRANVLTFGAGSRLTVL.